The clone carrying this TCR beta chain came up a few times. Its target is not known. This entry comes from a study of PD-L1 blockade in urothelial cancer. About the research overall: Researchers looked at the blood 3 weeks (second dose) and 6 weeks after treatment began. Blood samples contained a median about 150,000 T cells. Study-wide results and caveats: Where pretreatment blood TCR clonality fell below the median, better survival was predicted.

In each PCR, synthetic TCR analog templates were spiked in. TCRdb's copy holds only in-frame clones and misses some; the assay was immunoSEQ multiplex PCR. Of under 30,000 clones listed, roughly 76% are singletons. This CDR3 contains 15 residues. Trimming pared 8 bases from V and 2 bases from J, leaving 16 bases between. Germline loops: CDR1 MNHEY, CDR2 SVGAGI. The input for sequencing was PBMCs, taken around atezolizumab (anti-PD-L1) treatment. The source of this sequence is a man aged 45-65 years with urothelial cancer. The gene calls are TRBV6-5 and TRBJ1-5, with D possibly TRBD1 on 5 matching bases. The CDR3 reads CASASGGGGNQPQHF. The CDR3 DNA reads TGTGCCAGCGCTTCCGGGGGGGGAGGCAATCAGCCCCAGCATTTT.